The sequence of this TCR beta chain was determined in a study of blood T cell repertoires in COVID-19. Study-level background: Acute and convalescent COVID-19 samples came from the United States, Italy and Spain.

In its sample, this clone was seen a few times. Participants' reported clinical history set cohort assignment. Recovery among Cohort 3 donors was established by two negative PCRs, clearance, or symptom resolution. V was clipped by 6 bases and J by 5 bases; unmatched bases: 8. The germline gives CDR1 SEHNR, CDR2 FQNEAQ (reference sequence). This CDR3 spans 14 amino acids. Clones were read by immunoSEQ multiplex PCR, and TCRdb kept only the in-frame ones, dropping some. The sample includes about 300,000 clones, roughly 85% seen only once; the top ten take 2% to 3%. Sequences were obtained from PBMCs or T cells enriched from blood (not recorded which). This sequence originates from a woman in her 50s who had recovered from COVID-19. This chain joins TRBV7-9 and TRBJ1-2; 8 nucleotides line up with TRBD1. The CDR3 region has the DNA TGTGCCAGCAGGCAGGGGGCCCTCCAGTATGGCTACACCTTC. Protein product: CASRQGALQYGYTF.